The 10 T cell receptor beta chains below were found in one sample sequenced in a study of CD8 T cells in Susac syndrome. An amount of RNA that ranged from 0.5 to 1 ug was reverse transcribed with random hexamers. TCRdb reprocessed the immunoSEQ multiplex PCR reads with MiXCR, giving one entry per CDR3 protein. The table has about 150,000 distinct CDR3 sequences, approximately 93% seen once. Sample: CD4+ T cells from PBMCs. All receptors come from a human donor with multiple sclerosis.

The chain couples TRBV14 to TRBJ2-1; TRBD2 matches at 9 bases. J gave up 3 bases and V 1 base, and 4 bases lay outside the gene matches. The CDR3 extends over 16 amino acids. In germline, CDR1 is SGHDN, CDR2 FVKESK. The CDR3 loop reads CASSQVSGSFYNEQFF. Written as DNA, the CDR3 is TGTGCCAGCAGCCAAGTTAGCGGGAGCTTCTACAATGAGCAGTTCTTC.

The chain combines TRBV4-2 with TRBJ1-1; D may be TRBD1 (5 bases). CDR3 length: 15 amino acids. The germline CDR1 and CDR2 sequences are LGHNA and YNFKEQ. V was clipped by 1 base and J by 0 bases, with 9 bases between them. The CDR3 loop reads CASSQGRGMNTEAFF. CDR3 nucleotide sequence: TGTGCCAGCAGCCAAGGGCGGGGCATGAACACTGAAGCTTTCTTT.

This chain connects TRBV10-3 to TRBJ2-2, with TRBD1 matching over 8 bases. The V gene end was trimmed by 5 bases and the J gene end by 7 bases; junction bases not matched to a gene: 9. Germline V CDR1 and CDR2: ENHRY, SYGVKD. The CDR3 has 15 amino acids. The CDR3, as DNA: TGTGCCATCAGTACCTCCACAGGGGGAGGCGGGGAGCTGTTTTTT. This codes for CAISTSTGGGGELFF.

The V and J genes are TRBV2 and TRBJ2-1; a weak D match, TRBD1 (5 bases). The CDR3 length is 12 residues. The germline CDR1 and CDR2 sequences are SNHLY and FYNNEI. The ends were cut back, 6 bases at V and 7 bases at J, with 10 bases in the middle. CDR3 in DNA: TGTGCCAGCAGGAGGCAGGGTAATGAGCAGTTCTTC. Amino acids: CASRRQGNEQFF.

The genes are TRBV21-1 and TRBJ2-1. TRBV21-1 is marked as a pseudogene. This CDR3 has 10 amino acids. The CDR3, as DNA: TGTGCCAGCCTTAATAATGAGCAGTTCTTC. The encoded protein is CASLNNEQFF.

The chain combines TRBV20-1 with TRBJ1-5; D is unresolved. V was clipped by 3 bases and J by 7 bases, with 22 bases between them. CDR3 length: 16 amino acids. The germline V gene has CDR1 DFQATT and CDR2 SNEGSKA (reference sequence). The CDR3 spells CSASELYRAPGQPQHF. For the CDR3, the DNA is TGCAGTGCTAGTGAACTCTACCGGGCCCCGGGGCAGCCCCAGCATTTT.

This clonotype appeared a single time. V is TRBV5-6 and J is TRBJ2-3; D may match TRBD1 or TRBD2 (5 bases each). The V and J ends lost 7 bases and 0 bases respectively, with 18 bases between them. The CDR3 consists of 16 residues. Germline V gene sequence: CDR1 SGHDT, CDR2 YYEEEE. CDR3 DNA: TGTGCCAGCTCCCTTGGGGGACCTACTAGCACAGATACGCAGTATTTT. Protein product: CASSLGGPTSTDTQYF.

The chain couples TRBV7-9 to TRBJ1-1; D gene ambiguous. Trimming took 2 bases from V and 1 from J, leaving 8 bases between them. CDR3 length equals 14 residues. CDR1 SEHNR and CDR2 FQNEAQ come from the germline V gene (reference sequence). The CDR3 nucleotides are TGTGCCAGCAGCTTAAACCCCCCGAACACTGAAGCTTTCTTT. This codes for CASSLNPPNTEAFF.

In the case of this clonotype: Given the absence of the conserved phenylalanine or tryptophan at the CDR3 end, a read error is likely. V usage is TRBV9 and J usage is TRBJ2-7; the match to TRBD2 covers 8 bases. The junction had 10 bases not matched to a gene; V was cut back by 0 bases and J by 5 bases. Germline CDR1 is SGDLS and CDR2 is YYNGEE. The CDR3 is made up of 16 amino acids. The CDR3 is CASSVGRRAGENEQYC. CDR3 DNA sequence: TGTGCCAGCAGCGTAGGACGGCGAGCGGGGGAAAACGAGCAGTACTGC.

This chain connects TRBV6-1 to TRBJ2-7; D may be TRBD1 (6 bases). The V gene's germline CDR1 is MNHNS and CDR2 SASEGT. The CDR3 covers 15 residues. V lost 6 bases, J lost 2 bases, and 17 bases lay in between. The CDR3 reads CASSQGRGITYEQYF. DNA for the CDR3: TGTGCCAGCAGCCAAGGTAGGGGGATAACCTACGAGCAGTACTTC.